The sequence of this T cell receptor beta chain was determined in a study of OX40 agonist ivuxolimab in advanced cancers. General study findings and limits: The average count of expanded clones was higher among CD8+ T cells than among CD4+. Blood T cells, both CD4+ and CD8+, expanded clonally by week 6 at 0.1 to 3.0 mg/kg.

Germline-derived CDR1 and CDR2 are MNHEY and SVGAGI. V gave up 6 bases and J gave up 6 bases; unmatched junction bases: 10. This CDR3 spans 15 amino acids. Clones were read by immunoSEQ multiplex PCR, and TCRdb kept only the in-frame ones, dropping some. The table records over 15,000 clones, around 90% of them present only once. On this clone: The antigen is undetermined.

A history of autoimmune disease or systemic immunosuppression excluded patients. The sequencing here drew on CD4+ or CD8+ T cells sorted from blood, taken in a trial of the OX40 agonist ivuxolimab. The receptor comes from an adult with an advanced solid tumor such as melanoma, head and neck, liver or kidney cancer. The rearrangement joins TRBV6-5 to TRBJ2-1, with 8 bases identical to TRBD2. CDR3 nucleotide sequence: TGTGCCAGCAGGCCGGCCAGCGGGAGAGTCAATGAGCAGTTCTTC. Translated, it gives CASRPASGRVNEQFF.